One and the same sample provided the 26 T cell receptor beta chains below, sequenced in a study of T cells in Graves' hyperthyroidism and ophthalmopathy. Researchers took RNA transcripts and amplified the TCR beta CDR3 regions from them. An initial round of RT-PCR targeting the TCR CDR3 relied on the HTBI primer set. TCRdb re-called the multiplex PCR reads with MiXCR, one entry per CDR3 protein. Seen here are a few hundred thousand distinct CDR3 sequences, under 15% observed once, and the top ten hold 17%. The sample taken for sequencing was blood. The receptors were gathered from a woman in her late teens or twenties with Graves' hyperthyroidism.

This clonotype appeared many times. The chain carries TRBV12-3 or TRBV12-4 and TRBJ1-2; D ambiguous. This CDR3 region has 14 residues. V was pared by 2 bases and J by 2 bases, with 9 bases between. In DNA form, the CDR3 reads TGTGCCAGCAGTTTAAGTCATAACAACTATGGCTACACCTTC. As protein: CASSLSHNNYGYTF.

The chain employs TRBV12-3 or TRBV12-4 and TRBJ2-7, with 10 nucleotides matching TRBD1. The CDR3 is made up of 15 amino acids. Losses at the gene ends were 4 bases for V and 7 bases for J; bases not matched to a gene: 10. This CDR3 is CASSSRDRGLSEQYF. CDR3 nucleotide sequence: TGTGCCAGCAGTTCCCGGGACAGGGGATTATCTGAGCAGTACTTC.

This sequence joins TRBV9 and TRBJ2-7; 12 nucleotides align to TRBD2. CDR3 length equals 15 residues. Germline V CDR1 and CDR2: SGDLS, YYNGEE. The junction had 7 bases not matched to a gene; V was cut back by 0 bases and J by 9 bases. The DNA for the CDR3 is TGTGCCAGCAGCGTAGGGACTAGCGGGGAGGAGGGGCAGTACTTC. Translated: CASSVGTSGEEGQYF.

This clonotype was counted at least ten times. The chain couples TRBV13 to TRBJ2-7; no clear D. CDR3 length equals 12 residues. Germline loops: CDR1 PRHDT, CDR2 FYEKMQ (reference sequence). V dropped 2 bases and J dropped 7 bases, with 9 bases sitting between them. The DNA for the CDR3 is TGTGCCAGCAGCTTATCAGGTAGAGAGCAGTACGTC. It yields the protein CASSLSGREQYV.

There are a few counts of this clonotype. The CDR3 DNA reads as TGTGCCACCACTTCGGGACAGGGCTGGGGTGAGCAGTTCTTC. Its translation is CATTSGQGWGEQFF. The chain uses TRBV24-1 and TRBJ2-1; 9 bases agree with TRBD1. J was trimmed by 9 bases and V by 8 bases; bases with no gene match: 10. The CDR3 is 14 residues long. CDR1 KGHDR and CDR2 SFDVKD come from the germline V gene.

The sample holds a few counts of this clonotype. The chain is built from TRBV5-1 and TRBJ2-1; perhaps TRBD2 as D (6 bases). V dropped 3 bases and J dropped 4 bases, with 20 bases sitting between them. CDR3 length: 17 amino acids. Germline V CDR1 and CDR2: SGHRS, YFSETQ. CDR3 in DNA: TGCGCCAGCAGCTCTCTGAGACTAGACCTGGGGTACAATGAGCAGTTCTTC. Translated: CASSSLRLDLGYNEQFF.

The rearrangement links TRBV20-1 to TRBJ2-3; 13 bases agree with TRBD2. The CDR3 runs 15 residues. Trimming cost V 8 bases and J 5 bases; bases outside gene matches: 10. Germline V CDR1 and CDR2: DFQATT, SNEGSKA (reference sequence). This CDR3 is CSWTGLAGAGDTQYF. The CDR3 DNA reads as TGCAGTTGGACAGGACTAGCGGGAGCGGGAGATACGCAGTATTTT.

In its sample, this clonotype was seen a few times. This rearrangement joins TRBV6-5 to TRBJ1-4, with a weak D call TRBD1 (6 bases). CDR1 and CDR2 from the germline V gene are MNHEY and SVGAGI. The CDR3 consists of 15 residues. Trimming left V 0 bases short and J 9 bases short, with 14 bases between. The CDR3, as DNA: TGTGCCAGCAGTTACTCACTAAGGGGGGTTAAAAAACTGTTTTTT. It specifies CASSYSLRGVKKLFF.

There are many counts of this clonotype. The chain recombines TRBV7-9 with TRBJ2-7, with 10 bases matching TRBD1. The CDR3 runs 15 residues. V lost 2 bases to trimming and J lost 5 bases; unmatched junction nucleotides: 6. The germline V gene encodes CDR1 SEHNR and CDR2 FQNEAQ (reference sequence). The CDR3 here is CASSLLTGGRDEQYF. In DNA, the CDR3 is TGTGCCAGCAGCTTACTGACAGGGGGCAGGGACGAGCAGTACTTC.

Many counts were recorded for this clonotype. The chain couples TRBV2 to TRBJ1-1; D gene uncertain. The V gene lost 4 bases and the J gene lost 8 bases, with 8 bases spanning the gap. The CDR3 is 11 amino acids. Germline CDR1 reads SNHLY; CDR2 reads FYNNEI. This chain's CDR3 is CASSVGREAFF. In DNA form, the CDR3 reads TGTGCCAGCAGTGTTGGCAGGGAAGCTTTCTTT. The full variable domain, rest sourced from reference TRBV2 and TRBJ1-1, is EPEVTQTPSHQVTQMGQEVILRCVPISNHLYFYWYRQILGQKVEFLVSFYNNEISEKSEIFDDQFSVERPDGSNFTLKIRSTKLEDSAMYFCASSVGREAFFGQGTRLTVV.

This clonotype has only a few counts. CDR3 residues: CASSPFGHNNSPLHF. CDR3 DNA sequence: TGTGCCAGCAGCCCGTTCGGGCACAACAATTCACCCCTCCACTTT. The chain uses TRBV7-9 and TRBJ1-6; no reliable D call. This CDR3 has 15 amino acids. Trimming took 5 bases from V and 7 from J, leaving 15 bases between them. Germline lookup yields CDR1 SEHNR and CDR2 FQNEAQ (reference sequence).

The table lists this clonotype with many counts. The chain uses TRBV11-2 and TRBJ2-2; D may be TRBD2 (6 bases). Deletions cut 6 bases from V and 2 bases from J, with 10 bases between. This CDR3 contains 14 residues. Per the germline V gene, CDR1 is SGHAT and CDR2 is FQNNGV. CDR3 in DNA: TGTGCCAGCAGTCGGCGGGGAAACACCGGGGAGCTGTTTTTT. Translating gives CASSRRGNTGELFF.

There are many counts of this clonotype. The chain joins TRBV4-2 to TRBJ1-2; D unclear. Germline CDR1 reads LGHNA; CDR2 reads YNFKEQ. This CDR3 region has 12 residues. V dropped 1 base and J dropped 5 bases, with 5 bases sitting between them. The CDR3 is CASSQVGYGYTF. In DNA form, the CDR3 reads TGTGCCAGCAGCCAAGTCGGATATGGCTACACCTTC.

The chain employs TRBV7-9 and TRBJ2-5; 9 nucleotides match TRBD1. The junction had 10 bases not matched to a gene; V was cut back by 5 bases and J by 3 bases. The CDR3 has 16 residues. In germline, CDR1 is SEHNR, CDR2 FQNEAQ (reference sequence). Written as DNA, the CDR3 is TGTGCCAGCAGCCGCCGGGACAGGGAGGCAGAAGAGACCCAGTACTTC. Amino acids: CASSRRDREAEETQYF.

This clonotype has at least ten counts. This chain connects TRBV10-3 to TRBJ2-5; TRBD2 matches 12 bases. Germline lookup yields CDR1 ENHRY and CDR2 SYGVKD. The CDR3 is 19 residues long. Trimming removed 0 bases from V and 5 bases from J; junction bases left unmatched: 13. The CDR3 nucleotides read TGTGCCATCAGTGAGTCGGACTGGACTAGCGGGATTGTTGTGGAGACCCAGTACTTC. Its translation: CAISESDWTSGIVVETQYF.

This clonotype was observed a handful of times. The chain combines TRBV30 with TRBJ1-1, with 7 bases matching TRBD1. The CDR3 runs 15 residues. The ends lost 0 bases at V and 4 bases at J; junction bases unmatched: 8. Germline-derived CDR1 and CDR2 are GTSNPN and SVGIG (reference sequence). CDR3 nucleotide sequence: TGTGCCTGGAGTGTACGGGACAGAGGGATCACTGAAGCTTTCTTT. As protein: CAWSVRDRGITEAFF.

Concerning this clonotype itself: A single base separates this from a much larger clone, so it may be a read error. The DNA of the CDR3 is TGTGCCTGGAGTATACCGGGACTAGCGGAATGCAATGAGCAGTTCTTC. It encodes CAWSIPGLAECNEQFF. The rearrangement links TRBV30 to TRBJ2-1; 11 bases agree with TRBD2. The CDR3 totals 16 residues. Germline values: CDR1 GTSNPN, CDR2 SVGIG (reference sequence). After removal of 2 bases from V and 6 bases from J, the junction contained 9 bases not matched to a gene.

This chain links TRBV11-2 with TRBJ1-4; 8 bases agree with TRBD1. This CDR3 region has 18 residues. Germline V gene sequence: CDR1 SGHAT, CDR2 FQNNGV. The ends lost 1 base at V and 0 bases at J; junction bases unmatched: 7. The CDR3 reads CASSLASGQDTTNEKLFF. The CDR3 DNA reads as TGTGCCAGCAGCTTAGCCTCGGGACAGGACACAACTAATGAAAAACTGTTTTTT. Supplemented by reference TRBV11-2 and TRBJ1-4, the full variable domain reads EAGVAQSPRYKIIEKRQSVAFWCNPISGHATLYWYQQILGQGPKLLIQFQNNGVVDDSQLPKDRFSAERLKGVDSTLKIQPAKLEDSAVYLCASSLASGQDTTNEKLFFGSGTQLSVL.

This clonotype was picked up many times. The chain combines TRBV20-1 with TRBJ2-7; 9 bases map to TRBD2. Germline CDR1 is DFQATT and CDR2 is SNEGSKA (reference sequence). The CDR3 loop spans 15 amino acids. The J segment lost 5 bases and the V segment lost 0 bases, leaving 8 bases of the junction unmatched. The CDR3 is CSARDPRGRVNEQYV. CDR3 sequence (DNA): TGCAGTGCTAGAGACCCGCGCGGGAGGGTAAACGAGCAGTACGTC.

The chain recombines TRBV18 with TRBJ2-1, with 9 bases aligning to TRBD1. Germline V gene data show CDR1 as KGHSH and CDR2 as LQKENI. Trimming cost V 0 bases and J 8 bases; bases outside gene matches: 11. The CDR3 contains 17 residues. Written as DNA, the CDR3 is TGTGCCAGCTCACCACCGGGTTTATCTACAGGGGGCGATGAGCAGTTCTTC. Translation gives CASSPPGLSTGGDEQFF.

This clonotype was observed a handful of times. The chain couples TRBV29-1 to TRBJ1-5; the match to TRBD1 covers 7 bases. CDR1 is SQVTM, CDR2 ANQGSEA, per germline. J gave up 6 bases and V 2 bases, and 10 bases lay outside the gene matches. CDR3 length equals 15 residues. The CDR3 spells CSVERSGTALQPQHF. For the CDR3, the DNA is TGCAGCGTTGAACGGTCGGGGACAGCCCTTCAGCCCCAGCATTTT.

There are many counts of this clonotype. The chain employs TRBV5-1 and TRBJ2-3; TRBD2 agrees at 7 bases. The germline V gene has CDR1 SGHRS and CDR2 YFSETQ. The CDR3 consists of 15 residues. With V trimmed by 2 bases and J by 3 bases, 6 bases remained unmatched. The CDR3 bases are TGCGCCAGCAGCTTCGGGCGGGAGAATACAGATACGCAGTATTTT. Amino acids: CASSFGRENTDTQYF.

This rearrangement joins TRBV11-2 to TRBJ2-1; D might be TRBD2 (5 bases). V lost 4 bases, J lost 5 bases, and 18 bases lay in between. The CDR3 runs 16 residues. The germline V gene encodes CDR1 SGHAT and CDR2 FQNNGV. The CDR3 DNA sequence: TGTGCCAGCAGCTCAAGCTATACGAGGGCGAACAATGAGCAGTTCTTC. As protein: CASSSSYTRANNEQFF.

This clonotype has a handful of counts. V usage is TRBV5-4 and J usage is TRBJ1-6; D call uncertain. Germline V gene data show CDR1 as SGHNT and CDR2 as YYREEE (reference sequence). The CDR3 contains 14 residues. V lost 4 bases and J lost 7, with 12 bases in between. The CDR3 protein is CASSQRQRNSPLHF. The DNA of the CDR3 is TGTGCCAGCAGCCAACGGCAGAGAAATTCACCCCTCCACTTT.

This clonotype was counted ten times or more. The chain joins TRBV12-3 or TRBV12-4 to TRBJ2-7; D is possibly TRBD2 (5 bases). The CDR3 runs 15 residues. The ends were cut back, 3 bases at V and 0 bases at J, with 12 bases in the middle. The CDR3 loop reads CASSFGENPSYEQYF. The CDR3 coding sequence is TGTGCCAGCAGTTTCGGGGAAAACCCCTCCTACGAGCAGTACTTC.

This clonotype appeared many times. J is TRBJ2-2 and V is TRBV7-9; the D gene is possibly TRBD2 (6 bases). Germline V gene lookup returns CDR1 SEHNR and CDR2 FQNEAQ (reference sequence). This CDR3 is built from 15 residues. Between the trimmed V and J ends, which lost 5 bases and 2 bases, there was a span of 12 bases. This chain's CDR3 is CASSPGGLNTGELFF. The CDR3 coding sequence is TGTGCCAGCAGCCCTGGAGGGCTCAACACCGGGGAGCTGTTTTTT.